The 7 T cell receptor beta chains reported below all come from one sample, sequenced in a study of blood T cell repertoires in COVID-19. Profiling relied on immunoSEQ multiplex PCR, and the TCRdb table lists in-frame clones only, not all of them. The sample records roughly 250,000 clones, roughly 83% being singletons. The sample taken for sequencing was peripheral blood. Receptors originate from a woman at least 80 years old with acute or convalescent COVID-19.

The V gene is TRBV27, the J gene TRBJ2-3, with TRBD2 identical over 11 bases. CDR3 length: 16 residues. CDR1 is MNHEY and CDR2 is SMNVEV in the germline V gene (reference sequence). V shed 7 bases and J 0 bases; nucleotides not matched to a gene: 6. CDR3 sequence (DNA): TGTGCCAGCACCCCCGGGACTAGCGGTAGCACAGATACGCAGTATTTT. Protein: CASTPGTSGSTDTQYF.

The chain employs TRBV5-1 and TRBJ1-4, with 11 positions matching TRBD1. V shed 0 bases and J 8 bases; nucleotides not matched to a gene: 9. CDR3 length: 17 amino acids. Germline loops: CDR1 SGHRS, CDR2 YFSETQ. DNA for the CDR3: TGCGCCAGCAGCTTGGAGGGGACAGGGGGAACGGGAGAAAAACTGTTTTTT. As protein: CASSLEGTGGTGEKLFF. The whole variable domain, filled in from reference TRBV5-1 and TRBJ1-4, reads KAGVTQTPRYLIKTRGQQVTLSCSPISGHRSVSWYQQTPGQGLQFLFEYFSETQRNKGNFPGRFSGRQFSNSRSEMNVSTLELGDSALYLCASSLEGTGGTGEKLFFGSGTQLSVL.

The CDR3 DNA reads as TGCAGCGTGGGCCTGGACAGGCGGAACACTGAAGCTTTCTTT. Amino acids: CSVGLDRRNTEAFF. This chain connects TRBV29-1 to TRBJ1-1; 7 positions agree with TRBD1. This CDR3 contains 14 residues. CDR1 SQVTM and CDR2 ANQGSEA come from the germline V gene. The junction had 8 bases not matched to a gene; V was cut back by 6 bases and J by 1 base. The entire variable domain, with the rest obtained from reference TRBV29-1 and TRBJ1-1, is as follows: SAVISQKPSRDICQRGTSLTIQCQVDSQVTMMFWYRQQPGQSLTLIATANQGSEATYESGFVIDKFPISRPNLTFSTLTVSNMSPEDSSIYLCSVGLDRRNTEAFFGQGTRLTVV.

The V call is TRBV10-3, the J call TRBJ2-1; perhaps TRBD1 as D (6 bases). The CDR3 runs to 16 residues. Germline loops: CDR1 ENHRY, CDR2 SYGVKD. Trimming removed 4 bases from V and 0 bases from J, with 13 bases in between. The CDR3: CAISGAQGRSYNEQFF. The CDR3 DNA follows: TGTGCCATCAGTGGCGCACAGGGACGCTCCTACAATGAGCAGTTCTTC.

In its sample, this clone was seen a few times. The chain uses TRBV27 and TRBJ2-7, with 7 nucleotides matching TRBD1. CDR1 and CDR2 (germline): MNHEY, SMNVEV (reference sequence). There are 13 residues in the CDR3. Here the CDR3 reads CASSPHGQAGVKV. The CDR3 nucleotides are TGTGCCAGCAGTCCTCACGGACAGGCCGGGGTTAAGGTC.

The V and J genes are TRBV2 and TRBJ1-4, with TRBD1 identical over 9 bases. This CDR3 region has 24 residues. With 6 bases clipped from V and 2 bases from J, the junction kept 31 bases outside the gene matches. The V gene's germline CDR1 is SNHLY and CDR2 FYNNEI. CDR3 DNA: TGTGCCAGCAGAAATTTTATGAGTATTCCCTCGGGACAGGGTTTCTCGTCGACTAATGAAAAACTGTTTTTT. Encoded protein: CASRNFMSIPSGQGFSSTNEKLFF. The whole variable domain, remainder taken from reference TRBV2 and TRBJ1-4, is EPEVTQTPSHQVTQMGQEVILRCVPISNHLYFYWYRQILGQKVEFLVSFYNNEISEKSEIFDDQFSVERPDGSNFTLKIRSTKLEDSAMYFCASRNFMSIPSGQGFSSTNEKLFFGSGTQLSVL.

The CDR3 DNA is TGTGCCAGCAGCTTGTGGGGGGGACAAACCCCGATTTCACCCCTCCACTTT. Residues: CASSLWGGQTPISPLHF. The chain links TRBV5-5 to TRBJ1-6; tentative D call: TRBD1 (6 bases). Trimming took off 1 base at V and 9 bases at J, with 20 bases between the two ends. The CDR3 runs 17 residues. Germline values: CDR1 SGHKS, CDR2 YYEKEE (reference sequence).